Presented here are 2 T cell receptor beta chains from one specimen sequenced in a study of quantifying T cell responses using KT2 cells (dated by TCRdb to the late 2010s). As for the study more broadly: RNA was DNase-treated and reverse transcribed with TCR alpha and beta constant-region primers, mostly using SuperScript III.

Libraries were built with UMI-ligation and nested PCR. TCRdb records Illumina MiSeq as the sequencer. T4 RNA ligase 1 was used to ligate a single-stranded oligonucleotide containing the Illumina SP2 sequence and a UMI to the 3' end of the cDNA. PCR1 was run for three to five cycles (98 degrees C for 15 s, 69 degrees C for 30 s, 72 degrees C for 40 s), and an equimolar mix of RC1.1 and RC1.2, covering TRBC1 and TRBC2, was used as the beta primer. TCRdb reran the public reads through fastp at Q25 and MiXCR, keeping productive beta chains. CDR3 protein duplicates are merged, each entry listing the most common genes and DNA. The sample records 25,000 to 35,000 distinct CDR3 sequences, approximately 10% of which are singletons. About 9.9% of the sample lies in the top ten. Sequenced sample: PBMCs spiked with cells of the T cell clone KT2. These receptor sequences come from a human donor.

This chain connects TRBV5-5 to TRBJ2-7; D uncertain. This CDR3 contains 14 residues. Germline V gene lookup returns CDR1 SGHKS and CDR2 YYEKEE (reference sequence). V was cut by 2 bases and J by 2 bases, with 11 bases left in between. CDR3 DNA: TGTGCCAGCAGCTTCACCCCGCAACCCTACGAGCAGTACTTC. This codes for CASSFTPQPYEQYF.

This clonotype was seen a handful of times. The chain links TRBV9 to TRBJ2-5; 8 bases fit TRBD2. The CDR3 sequence is 16 residues long. J gave up 4 bases and V 2 bases, and 10 bases lay outside the gene matches. Per the germline V gene, CDR1 is SGDLS and CDR2 is YYNGEE. The CDR3 region is CASSVGRGVGSETQYF. CDR3 coding DNA: TGTGCCAGCAGCGTGGGGCGGGGGGTTGGATCAGAGACCCAGTACTTC.